This T cell receptor beta chain stems from a study of blood T cell repertoires in COVID-19. Study at large: COVID-19 samples, acute and convalescent, were from the United States, Italy and Spain. T cells, B-cell-depleted T cells, or PBMCs supplied cDNA or gDNA.

V lost 5 bases to trimming and J lost 4 bases; unmatched junction nucleotides: 13. CDR1 and CDR2 from the germline V gene are SGHVS and FNYEAQ. CDR3 length: 16 residues. Original handling: Amplification with reference gene primers provided the estimates of nucleated cell counts. The method was immunoSEQ multiplex PCR; TCRdb's version includes in-frame clones alone and lacks a portion of them. V and J calls and clone size come straight from that table; D and trimming were deduced from the DNA. The sample has around 150,000 clones, around 84% seen once; the top ten hold less than 2.5%. The specimen was peripheral blood. This TCR derives from a man aged 65 to 85 with acute or convalescent COVID-19. This chain connects TRBV7-6 to TRBJ1-1; 7 positions agree with TRBD1. CDR3 amino acids: CASSRQATGPGTEAFF. The CDR3 DNA reads as TGTGCCAGCAGCCGCCAGGCGACAGGGCCGGGCACTGAAGCTTTCTTT.